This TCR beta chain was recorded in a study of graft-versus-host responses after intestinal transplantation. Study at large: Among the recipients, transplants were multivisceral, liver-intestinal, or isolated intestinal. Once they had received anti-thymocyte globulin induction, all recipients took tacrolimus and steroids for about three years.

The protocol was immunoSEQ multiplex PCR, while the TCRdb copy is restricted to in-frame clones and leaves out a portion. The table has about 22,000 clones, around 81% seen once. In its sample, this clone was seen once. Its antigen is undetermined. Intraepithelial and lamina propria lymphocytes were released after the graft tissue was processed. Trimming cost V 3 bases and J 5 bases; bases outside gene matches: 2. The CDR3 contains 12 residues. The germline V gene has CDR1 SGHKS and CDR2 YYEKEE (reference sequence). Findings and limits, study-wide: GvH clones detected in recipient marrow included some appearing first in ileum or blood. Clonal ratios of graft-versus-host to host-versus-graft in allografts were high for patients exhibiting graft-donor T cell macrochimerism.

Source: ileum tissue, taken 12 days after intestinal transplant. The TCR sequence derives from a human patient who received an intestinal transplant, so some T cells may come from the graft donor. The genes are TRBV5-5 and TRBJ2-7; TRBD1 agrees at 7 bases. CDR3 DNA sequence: TGTGCCAGCAGCTATGGGACAGACGAGCAGTACTTC. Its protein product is CASSYGTDEQYF.